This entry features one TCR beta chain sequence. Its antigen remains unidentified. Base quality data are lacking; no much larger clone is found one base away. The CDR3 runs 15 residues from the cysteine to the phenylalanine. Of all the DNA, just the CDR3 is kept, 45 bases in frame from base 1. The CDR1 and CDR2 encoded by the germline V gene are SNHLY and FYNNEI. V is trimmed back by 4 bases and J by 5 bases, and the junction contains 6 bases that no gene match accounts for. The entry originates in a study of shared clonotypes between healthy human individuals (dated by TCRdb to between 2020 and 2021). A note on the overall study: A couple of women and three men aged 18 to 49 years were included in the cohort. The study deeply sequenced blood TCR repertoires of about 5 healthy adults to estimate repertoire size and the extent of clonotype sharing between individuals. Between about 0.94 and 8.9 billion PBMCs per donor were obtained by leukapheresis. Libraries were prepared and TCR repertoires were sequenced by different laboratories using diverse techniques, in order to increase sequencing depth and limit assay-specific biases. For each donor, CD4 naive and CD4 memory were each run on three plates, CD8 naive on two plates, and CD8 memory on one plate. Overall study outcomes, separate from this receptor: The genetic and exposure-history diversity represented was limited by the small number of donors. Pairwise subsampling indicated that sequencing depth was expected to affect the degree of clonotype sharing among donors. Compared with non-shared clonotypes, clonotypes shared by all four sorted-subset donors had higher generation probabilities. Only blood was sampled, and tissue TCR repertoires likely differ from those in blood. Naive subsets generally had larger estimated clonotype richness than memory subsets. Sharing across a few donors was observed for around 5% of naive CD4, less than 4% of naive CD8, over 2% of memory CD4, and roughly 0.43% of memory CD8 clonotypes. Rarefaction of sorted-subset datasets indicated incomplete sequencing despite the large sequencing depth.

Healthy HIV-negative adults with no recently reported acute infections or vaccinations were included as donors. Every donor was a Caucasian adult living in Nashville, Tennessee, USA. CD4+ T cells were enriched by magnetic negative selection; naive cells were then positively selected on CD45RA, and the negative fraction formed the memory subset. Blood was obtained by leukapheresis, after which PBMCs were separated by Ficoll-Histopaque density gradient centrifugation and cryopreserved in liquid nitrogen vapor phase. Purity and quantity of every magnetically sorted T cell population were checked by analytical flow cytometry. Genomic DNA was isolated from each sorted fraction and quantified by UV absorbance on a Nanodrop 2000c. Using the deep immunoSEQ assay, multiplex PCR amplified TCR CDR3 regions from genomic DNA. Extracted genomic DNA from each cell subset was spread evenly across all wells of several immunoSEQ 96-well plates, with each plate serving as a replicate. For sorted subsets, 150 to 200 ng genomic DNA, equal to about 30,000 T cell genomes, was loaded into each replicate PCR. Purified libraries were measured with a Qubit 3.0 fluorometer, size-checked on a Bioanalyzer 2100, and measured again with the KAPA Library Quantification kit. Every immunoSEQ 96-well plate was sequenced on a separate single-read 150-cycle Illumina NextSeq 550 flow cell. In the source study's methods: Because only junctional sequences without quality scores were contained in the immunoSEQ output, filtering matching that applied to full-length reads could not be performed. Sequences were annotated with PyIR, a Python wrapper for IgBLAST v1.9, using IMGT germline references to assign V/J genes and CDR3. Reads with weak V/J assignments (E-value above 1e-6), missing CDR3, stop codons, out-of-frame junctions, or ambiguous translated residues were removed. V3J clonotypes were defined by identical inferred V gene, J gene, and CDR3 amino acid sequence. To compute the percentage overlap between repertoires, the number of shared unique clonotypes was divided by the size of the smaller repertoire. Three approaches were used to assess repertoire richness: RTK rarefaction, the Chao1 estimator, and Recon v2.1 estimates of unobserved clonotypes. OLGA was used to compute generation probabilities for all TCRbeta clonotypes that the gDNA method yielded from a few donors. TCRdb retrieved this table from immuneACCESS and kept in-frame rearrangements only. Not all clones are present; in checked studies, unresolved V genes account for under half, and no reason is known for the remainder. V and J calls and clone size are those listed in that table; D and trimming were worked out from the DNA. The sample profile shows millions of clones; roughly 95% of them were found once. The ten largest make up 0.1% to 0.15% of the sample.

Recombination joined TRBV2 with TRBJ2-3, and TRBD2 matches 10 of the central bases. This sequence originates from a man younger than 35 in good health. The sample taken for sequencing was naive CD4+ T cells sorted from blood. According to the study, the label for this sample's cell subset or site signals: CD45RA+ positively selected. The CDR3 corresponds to CASSGLLAGGDTQYF. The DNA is TGTGCCAGCAGTGGTCTTTTAGCGGGGGGAGATACGCAGTATTTT.